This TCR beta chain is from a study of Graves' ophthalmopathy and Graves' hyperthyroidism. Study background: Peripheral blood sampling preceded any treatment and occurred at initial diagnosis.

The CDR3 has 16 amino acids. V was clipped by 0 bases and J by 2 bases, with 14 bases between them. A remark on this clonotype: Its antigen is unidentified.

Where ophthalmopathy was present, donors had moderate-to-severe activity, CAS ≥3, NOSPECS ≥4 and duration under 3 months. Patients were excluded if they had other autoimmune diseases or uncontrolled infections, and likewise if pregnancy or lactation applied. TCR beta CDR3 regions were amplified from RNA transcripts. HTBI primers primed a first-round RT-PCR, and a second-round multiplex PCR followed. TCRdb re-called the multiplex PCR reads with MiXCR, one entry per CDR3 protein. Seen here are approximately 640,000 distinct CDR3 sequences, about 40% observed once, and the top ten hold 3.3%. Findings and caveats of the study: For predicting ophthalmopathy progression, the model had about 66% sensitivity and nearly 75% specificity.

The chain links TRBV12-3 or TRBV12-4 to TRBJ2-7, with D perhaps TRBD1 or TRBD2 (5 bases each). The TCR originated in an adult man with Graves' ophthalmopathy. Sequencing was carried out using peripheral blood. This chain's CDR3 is CASSLARGRDAYEQYF. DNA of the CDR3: TGTGCCAGCAGTTTAGCCCGGGGCAGGGACGCCTACGAGCAGTACTTC.